These 10 T cell receptor beta chains were sequenced from one sample in a study of blood T cell repertoires in COVID-19. Profiling relied on immunoSEQ multiplex PCR, and the TCRdb table lists in-frame clones only, not all of them. This table holds 60,000 to 75,000 clones, roughly three quarters found once. The sequenced sample was peripheral blood. The origin of the receptors is a woman aged 80 or older with acute or convalescent COVID-19.

The gene calls are TRBV2 and TRBJ2-5; no firm D call. The CDR3 runs 12 residues. Germline loops: CDR1 SNHLY, CDR2 FYNNEI. Trimming took 6 bases from V and 5 from J, leaving 10 bases between them. The chain's CDR3 is CASRRSRETQYF. CDR3 in DNA: TGTGCCAGCAGGCGGAGTAGGGAGACCCAGTACTTC.

J is TRBJ2-3 and V is TRBV6-6; 9 bases are shared with TRBD1. This CDR3 comprises 16 residues. V lost 5 bases to trimming and J lost 3 bases; unmatched junction nucleotides: 9. The germline gives CDR1 MNHNY, CDR2 SVGAGI (reference sequence). The chain's CDR3 is CASSPPGTGRTDTQYF. CDR3 coding DNA: TGTGCCAGCAGTCCGCCTGGGACAGGGAGGACAGATACGCAGTATTTT.

This chain joins TRBV19 and TRBJ2-7; 8 bases match TRBD2. The CDR3 contains 15 residues. Unmatched junction bases numbered 3, after V lost 1 base and J lost 1 base. Germline assignment: CDR1 LNHDA and CDR2 SQIVND (reference sequence). Here the CDR3 DNA reads TGTGCCAGTAGTATAGTAGCGGGACGATCCTACGAGCAGTACTTC. Encoded protein: CASSIVAGRSYEQYF.

This rearrangement joins TRBV7-3 to TRBJ2-2; 9 bases are a match to TRBD2. This CDR3 spans 15 amino acids. From germline, CDR1 is SGHTA and CDR2 FQGTGA. J was trimmed by 6 bases and V by 4 bases; bases with no gene match: 6. The CDR3 nucleotides are TGTGCCAGCAGCTACCAAGCGGGAGGCTCCGGGGAGCTGTTTTTT. It codes for CASSYQAGGSGELFF.

This chain links TRBV6-5 with TRBJ2-7, with 8 bases identical to TRBD2. The CDR3 has 14 residues. The germline V gene encodes CDR1 MNHEY and CDR2 SVGAGI. The ends lost 2 bases at V and 4 bases at J; junction bases unmatched: 4. The CDR3: CASSYGPSGYEQYF. The CDR3 bases are TGTGCCAGCAGTTACGGTCCTAGCGGGTACGAGCAGTACTTC.

V and J are TRBV19 and TRBJ2-1; the match to TRBD2 covers 8 bases. The CDR3 is 15 amino acids. V gave up 6 bases and J gave up 3 bases; unmatched junction bases: 7. CDR1 and CDR2 from the germline V gene are LNHDA and SQIVND (reference sequence). CDR3 in amino acids: CASRSSGSGYNEQFF. As DNA, the CDR3 is TGTGCCAGTAGATCGAGCGGGAGTGGCTACAATGAGCAGTTCTTC.

This clone was counted only a few times. The chain uses TRBV28 and TRBJ1-1, with D uncertain. Trimming shortened V by 3 bases and J by 6 bases, and 11 bases separated the two germline ends. Germline values: CDR1 MDHEN, CDR2 SYDVKM. The CDR3 contains 13 residues. The chain's CDR3 is CASSFLGVAEAFF. The CDR3 bases are TGTGCCAGCAGTTTTCTGGGCGTGGCTGAAGCTTTCTTT. Full variable domain (outside the CDR3, taken from reference TRBV28 and TRBJ1-1): DVKVTQSSRYLVKRTGEKVFLECVQDMDHENMFWYRQDPGLGLRLIYFSYDVKMKEKGDIPEGYSVSREKKERFSLILESASTNQTSMYLCASSFLGVAEAFFGQGTRLTVV.

This chain joins TRBV13 and TRBJ2-3, with a tentative D call TRBD2 (6 bases). The CDR3 contains 16 residues. V lost 3 bases and J 0 bases, leaving 13 bases between the germline ends. The V gene's germline CDR1 is PRHDT and CDR2 FYEKMQ (reference sequence). Written as DNA, the CDR3 is TGTGCCAGCAGCTTGTTAATGGGGACTAGCACAGATACGCAGTATTTT. It translates to CASSLLMGTSTDTQYF.

Comment on this clone: Other nucleotide sequences in the sample specify the same CDR3. CDR3 sequence reads: CASSLRENTEAFF. The CDR3 DNA follows: TGTGCCAGCAGCTTGCGGGAGAACACTGAAGCTTTCTTT. The genes are TRBV7-3 and TRBJ1-1, with D unclear. Germline CDR1 reads SGHTA; CDR2 reads FQGTGA. The CDR3 is 13 amino acids. The V end was cut by 3 bases, the J end by 1 base, with 6 bases between.

In this sample, this clone turned up a few times. V and J are TRBV21-1 and TRBJ2-7; the table names TRBD1, a call not compared with the DNA. TRBV21-1 is reported as a pseudogene. CDR3 size: 17 residues. CDR3 sequence reads: CASGSTGGTPKTYEQYF. CDR3 DNA sequence: TGTGCCAGCGGTTCGACAGGGGGCACACCGAAAACCTACGAGCAGTACTTC.